This T cell receptor (beta chain) was retrieved from a study of T cell responses to AZD1222 COVID-19 vaccine. Study conclusions and caveats: Most donors were white British and more were female, and clonal diversity was possibly underestimated.

This CDR3 region has 15 residues. Germline V gene sequence: CDR1 SGHDT, CDR2 YYEEEE. V gave up 2 bases and J gave up 2 bases, with 13 bases separating them. Profiled with immunoSEQ multiplex PCR; TCRdb holds only in-frame clones, not every one. The table shows 90,000 to 120,000 clones, with roughly 85% occurring only once. Points on this clone: Its antigen is not known.

The TCR was taken from an adult who received the AZD1222 COVID-19 vaccine. This rearrangement joins TRBV5-6 to TRBJ1-1, with D possibly matching TRBD1 (5 bases). Here the sequenced sample was peripheral blood, taken 28 days after the second AZD1222 dose. The CDR3 reads CASSLSGAVNTEAFF. CDR3 nucleotide sequence: TGTGCCAGCAGCTTAAGTGGGGCAGTTAACACTGAAGCTTTCTTT.